The source of this TCR beta chain is a study of STAT5B mutations in CD4+ large granular lymphocyte leukemia. Background on the study: Among healthy donors, a particular HLA allele went with more CDR3 'QG' motifs. General study results and limits: Compared with healthy controls (2/35), patient top clones favored TRBV06 (8/27).

As to this clone: No antigen is known for it.

This CDR3 contains 14 residues. Germline V gives CDR1 LNHDA, CDR2 SQIVND (reference sequence). The ends lost 6 bases at V and 6 bases at J; junction bases unmatched: 6. As processed by the authors: A productive frequency of 2.59 x 10-5 was the lowest detectable. Libraries were prepared by immunoSEQ multiplex PCR; TCRdb keeps only in-frame clonotypes and omits some of them. The V and J calls and clone size were taken over from that table, and D and trimming were inferred from the DNA. The top ten clones hold 4.4% of a sample with some 34,000 clones, roughly 80% of them seen once. Buffy coats from healthy blood donors served as controls.

The genes are TRBV19 and TRBJ2-1; 9 nucleotides agree with TRBD2. This TCR came from a human donor in good health. Sequences were obtained from CD4+ T cells from blood buffy coats. CDR3 nucleotide sequence: TGTGCCAGTAGACCAATGACTAGCGGCAATGAGCAGTTCTTC. This encodes CASRPMTSGNEQFF.